This T cell receptor (beta chain) originates from a study of stem cell transplantation in POMP-related autoinflammatory disease. At the level of the study: Impaired MHC class I-dependent CD8+ differentiation was hypothesized from defective thymoproteasomes. Overall study findings and caveats: In patients with PRAID, every analyzed T-cell subset tended to show lower diversity and higher clonality. Unique TRB V-J gene pairings were limited in number in patients with PRAID.

The CDR3 contains 11 residues. Per germline, CDR1 MDHEN and CDR2 SYDVKM. Trimming removed 5 bases from V and 4 bases from J, with 4 bases in between. A note on this clone: The antigen remains unidentified.

Data came from immunoSEQ multiplex PCR; TCRdb stores just in-frame clones and leaves some out. The table records some 29,000 clones, 88% of them present only once. J is TRBJ2-3 and V is TRBV28; D remains unclear. Specimen: CD4+ T cells from PBMCs, collected before stem cell transplantation. The clonotype originates from a human donor with POMP-related autoinflammation and immune dysregulation (PRAID). The CDR3 region is CASSPSDTQYF. The CDR3 DNA reads as TGTGCCAGCAGTCCCTCAGATACGCAGTATTTT. Using reference TRBV28 and TRBJ2-3 for the parts outside the CDR3, the full variable domain is DVKVTQSSRYLVKRTGEKVFLECVQDMDHENMFWYRQDPGLGLRLIYFSYDVKMKEKGDIPEGYSVSREKKERFSLILESASTNQTSMYLCASSPSDTQYFGPGTRLTVL.